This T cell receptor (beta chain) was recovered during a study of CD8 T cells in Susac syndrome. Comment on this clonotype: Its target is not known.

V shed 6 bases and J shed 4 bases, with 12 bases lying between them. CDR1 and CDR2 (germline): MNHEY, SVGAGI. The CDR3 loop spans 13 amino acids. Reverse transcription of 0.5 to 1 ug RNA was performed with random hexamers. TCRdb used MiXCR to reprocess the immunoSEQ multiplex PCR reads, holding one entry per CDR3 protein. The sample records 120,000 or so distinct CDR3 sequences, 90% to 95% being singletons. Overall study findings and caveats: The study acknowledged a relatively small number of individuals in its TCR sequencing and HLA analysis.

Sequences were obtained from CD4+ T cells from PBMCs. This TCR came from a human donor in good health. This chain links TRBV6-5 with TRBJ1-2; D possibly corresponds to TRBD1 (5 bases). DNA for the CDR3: TGTGCCAGCAGAGACAGTACCATCTATGGCTACACCTTC. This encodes CASRDSTIYGYTF.